A single sample is the source of the 22 T cell receptor beta chains below, sequenced in a study of shared T cell receptors in the human thymus. The data were produced by immunoSEQ multiplex PCR, yet TCRdb's version contains in-frame clones alone and is incomplete. The sample has hundreds of thousands of clones; more than 75% are singletons. These records were also assigned to another study, of human thymus T cells.

Sample: thymocytes. The receptors originated from a boy under three years old with a congenital heart defect.

The chain uses TRBV5-1 and TRBJ2-2, with TRBD1 matching 11 bases. Germline lookup yields CDR1 SGHRS and CDR2 YFSETQ. With V trimmed by 3 bases and J by 4 bases, 5 bases remained unmatched. There are 16 residues in the CDR3. CDR3 sequence reads: CASSSPGTGGTGELFF. CDR3 DNA sequence: TGCGCCAGCAGCTCACCCGGGACAGGGGGCACCGGGGAGCTGTTTTTT.

As regards this clone: One end of the junction does not line up with germline, which may come from a read error. V and J are TRBV25-1 and TRBJ2-3; 7 nucleotides agree with TRBD1. Germline lookup yields CDR1 MGHDK and CDR2 SYGVNS. This CDR3 is 15 amino acids long. CDR3 protein: CASSEWRQGTDTQYF. CDR3 DNA: TGTGCCAGCAGCGAATGGCGACAGGGAACAGATACGCAGTATTTT.

The rearrangement joins TRBV11-2 to TRBJ2-3; 12 bases are shared with TRBD2. The CDR3 extends over 16 amino acids. The trim removed 4 bases at V and 4 bases at J, leaving 6 bases unmatched. Germline assignment: CDR1 SGHAT and CDR2 FQNNGV. The CDR3 DNA reads TGTGCCAGCAGCTCCCGACTAGCGGGAGTCCCAGATACGCAGTATTTT. This gives the protein CASSSRLAGVPDTQYF.

As DNA, the CDR3 is TGTGCCAGCAGTTCCCACGGCCCACGGGACACTGAAGCTTTCTTT. Translating it yields CASSSHGPRDTEAFF. The chain carries TRBV6-5 and TRBJ1-1; unclear D gene. Trimming shortened V by 4 bases and J by 3 bases, and 15 bases separated the two germline ends. CDR1 is MNHEY, CDR2 SVGAGI, per germline. The CDR3 is made up of 15 amino acids.

This clone has just a few counts. The chain uses TRBV7-3 and TRBJ2-3; 8 positions agree with TRBD1. CDR3 length: 14 amino acids. V lost 3 bases, J lost 1 base, and 0 bases stayed unmatched. Germline V gene sequence: CDR1 SGHTA, CDR2 FQGTGA. CDR3 DNA: TGTGCCAGCAGCTTGGGACAGGGCACAGATACGCAGTATTTT. Translated: CASSLGQGTDTQYF.

The J gene is TRBJ1-3, the V gene TRBV9; 8 nucleotides match TRBD1. Looked up from germline, CDR1 is SGDLS and CDR2 is YYNGEE. CDR3 length: 16 residues. V lost 3 bases and J lost 5; bases outside the gene matches: 10. The DNA for the CDR3 is TGTGCCAGCAGCGCCACGGAACAGGGGGAGAGAAACACCATATATTTT. Its protein product is CASSATEQGERNTIYF.

The chain employs TRBV9 and TRBJ1-4; D unresolved. The CDR3 sequence is 14 residues long. Germline loops: CDR1 SGDLS, CDR2 YYNGEE. Between the trimmed V and J ends, which lost 1 base and 7 bases, there was a span of 11 bases. DNA for the CDR3: TGTGCCAGCAGCGTAATGGGAGAGGGTGAAAAACTGTTTTTT. Protein: CASSVMGEGEKLFF.

The chain couples TRBV14 to TRBJ1-4, with D possibly matching TRBD1 (6 bases). Trimming stripped 5 bases from V and 0 bases from J, with 13 bases between. The CDR3 is 16 residues long. Germline V gene data show CDR1 as SGHDN and CDR2 as FVKESK. CDR3 nucleotide sequence: TGTGCCAGCAGCTCCGGACAGCCCTCAACTAATGAAAAACTGTTTTTT. As protein: CASSSGQPSTNEKLFF.

The J gene is TRBJ2-1, the V gene TRBV7-2; 9 bases line up with TRBD1. V dropped 1 base and J dropped 8; count of bases not matched to a gene: 9. Germline assignment: CDR1 SGHTA and CDR2 FQGNSA. This CDR3 contains 16 residues. CDR3 loop: CASSLEVDRGWYEQFF. CDR3 nucleotides: TGTGCCAGCAGCTTAGAGGTCGACAGGGGGTGGTATGAGCAGTTCTTC.

This clone came up once. The chain uses TRBV27 and TRBJ1-6; TRBD1 matches 7 bases. V shed 5 bases and J 10 bases; nucleotides not matched to a gene: 11. Germline values: CDR1 MNHEY, CDR2 SMNVEV (reference sequence). CDR3 length equals 15 residues. The CDR3 DNA reads as TGTGCCAGCAGTGGTGGTACAGGGGAAGGATCACCCCTCCACTTT. Translated, it gives CASSGGTGEGSPLHF.

This chain joins TRBV4-1 and TRBJ1-1; TRBD1 matches at 7 bases. The V and J ends lost 1 base and 1 base, in that order; junction bases with no gene match: 6. The CDR3 is made up of 16 amino acids. Germline V CDR1 and CDR2: MGHRA, YSYEKL. The CDR3 sequence is CASSQVEKGANTEAFF. For the CDR3, the DNA is TGCGCCAGCAGCCAAGTTGAAAAGGGGGCGAACACTGAAGCTTTCTTT.

The J gene is TRBJ2-7, the V gene TRBV6-5, with 10 bases that match TRBD2. V shed 4 bases, J shed 4 bases, and the junction held 10 bases outside the gene matches. CDR1 and CDR2 (germline): MNHEY, SVGAGI. This CDR3 has 16 residues. CDR3 region: CASSFSRASGSYEQYF. DNA for the CDR3: TGTGCCAGCAGTTTCAGTAGGGCTAGCGGGAGTTACGAGCAGTACTTC.

The rearrangement uses TRBV6-5 and TRBJ1-1; possibly TRBD1 for D (5 bases). Germline CDR1 reads MNHEY; CDR2 reads SVGAGI. The CDR3 length is 15 residues. Trimming removed 0 bases from V and 4 bases from J, with 12 bases in between. CDR3 sequence reads: CASSYSRGECTEAFF. The DNA for the CDR3 is TGTGCCAGCAGTTACTCGCGGGGGGAGTGCACTGAAGCTTTCTTT.

The gene calls are TRBV30 and TRBJ1-6, with D uncertain. The CDR3 is 11 amino acids. Germline V gene sequence: CDR1 GTSNPN, CDR2 SVGIG (reference sequence). Trimming shortened V by 3 bases and J by 7 bases, and 4 bases separated the two germline ends. In nucleotides, the CDR3 is TGTGCCTGGAGCGAGAATTCACCCCTCCACTTT. It codes for CAWSENSPLHF.

The DNA of the CDR3 is TGTGCCAGCAGGACTAGCGGGGACCAAGAGACCCAGTACTTC. Protein product: CASRTSGDQETQYF. V usage is TRBV4-2 and J usage is TRBJ2-5; 11 bases align to TRBD2. CDR1 is LGHNA, CDR2 YNFKEQ, per germline. V was pared by 6 bases and J by 0 bases, with 0 bases of the junction left unmatched. The CDR3 contains 14 residues.

The chain has TRBV18 and TRBJ2-1; 9 bases match TRBD2. Germline CDR1 is KGHSH and CDR2 is LQKENI. This CDR3 comprises 18 residues. V was clipped by 6 bases and J by 1 base; unmatched bases: 13. CDR3 sequence (DNA): TGTGCCAGCTCTAAAGATAGCGGGAGTAGAGATTCCTACAATGAGCAGTTCTTC. This translates into CASSKDSGSRDSYNEQFF. The whole variable domain, remainder taken from reference TRBV18 and TRBJ2-1, is NAGVMQNPRHLVRRRGQEARLRCSPMKGHSHVYWYRQLPEEGLKFMVYLQKENIIDESGMPKERFSAEFPKEGPSILRIQQVVRGDSAAYFCASSKDSGSRDSYNEQFFGPGTRLTVL.

This chain joins TRBV4-1 and TRBJ1-1; D possibly corresponds to TRBD1 (5 bases). CDR3 length: 15 residues. Germline V gives CDR1 MGHRA, CDR2 YSYEKL. V was trimmed by 4 bases and J by 5 bases, leaving 17 bases between them. For the CDR3, the DNA is TGCGCCAGCAGCCTTCGGACACCCACCGAGACTGAAGCTTTCTTT. This codes for CASSLRTPTETEAFF.

The V call is TRBV19, the J call TRBJ2-7, with 7 nucleotides matching TRBD1. The germline CDR1 and CDR2 sequences are LNHDA and SQIVND (reference sequence). The junction had 6 bases not matched to a gene; V was cut back by 0 bases and J by 1 base. This CDR3 has 16 residues. The DNA of the CDR3 is TGTGCCAGTAGTATAGATTTTGGGACAGCGTCCTACGAGCAGTACTTC. It is translated as CASSIDFGTASYEQYF. Variable domain in full (rest from reference TRBV19 and TRBJ2-7): DGGITQSPKYLFRKEGQNVTLSCEQNLNHDAMYWYRQDPGQGLRLIYYSQIVNDFQKGDIAEGYSVSREKKESFPLTVTSAQKNPTAFYLCASSIDFGTASYEQYFGPGTRLTVT.

V is TRBV15 and J is TRBJ2-3, with 9 bases aligning to TRBD1. CDR1 is LNHNV and CDR2 is YYDKDF in the germline V gene (reference sequence). J gave up 2 bases and V 8 bases, and 14 bases lay outside the gene matches. The CDR3 runs to 17 residues. DNA of the CDR3: TGTGCCACCGGGGCAGTAATACAGGGGGCTTCCACAGATACGCAGTATTTT. This gives the protein CATGAVIQGASTDTQYF.

V and J are TRBV12-5 and TRBJ1-5, with 10 bases lining up with TRBD1. The CDR3 has 15 amino acids. Germline V lookup: CDR1 LGHNT, CDR2 FRNRAP. J gave up 3 bases and V 7 bases, and 6 bases lay outside the gene matches. The CDR3 region is CASAKDRGANQPQHF. The DNA of the CDR3 is TGTGCTAGTGCCAAGGACAGGGGGGCCAATCAGCCCCAGCATTTT.

This chain uses TRBV10-3 with TRBJ2-2; D is uncertain. The V end lost 3 bases, the J end lost 8 bases, and 7 bases lay between the germline ends. Germline CDR1 is ENHRY and CDR2 is SYGVKD. The CDR3 covers 12 residues. CDR3 sequence: CAISDHAGELFF. The CDR3 nucleotides read TGTGCCATCAGTGACCATGCGGGGGAGCTGTTTTTT.

Notes on this clone: The junction departs from the called germline gene at one end, perhaps through a read error. The J gene is TRBJ1-2, the V gene TRBV7-2; 11 positions agree with TRBD1. CDR1 is SGHTA and CDR2 is FQGNSA in the germline V gene. This CDR3 is 11 amino acids long. This chain's CDR3 is CASSWGQGVLF. CDR3 DNA: TGTGCCAGCAGCTGGGGACAGGGGGTCCTCTTC.